Listed below are T cell receptor beta chains from one sample, sequenced in a study of T cell clonotyping in hematopoietic cell transplantation. Sequencing used immunoSEQ multiplex PCR; TCRdb keeps in-frame clones, though not all of them. The repertoire holds about 6,800 clones, with 98% as singletons. Sequences were derived from PBMCs, sampled 30 days after allogeneic stem cell transplant. These receptors were taken from a male patient between 55 and 70 years old who had an allogeneic stem cell transplant from a related donor, so the T cells may come from the graft donor. Some clones in this sample may be carry-over from other donors' samples. Both conserved end residues are part of each CDR3. Each record gives: V gene, J gene, clone size, D gene, CDR3 DNA, CDR3 protein. The D gene is left open where the match is weak. Only part of the rows carry a size: once, few, many, or a class if the clone is expanded.

V: TRBV7-2; J: TRBJ2-7; size: .; D: .; DNA: TGTGCCAGCAGCTTAGCGTACGGGGAAGCTTACGAGCAGTACTTC; CDR3: CASSLAYGEAYEQYF
V: TRBV7-9; J: TRBJ2-5; size: .; D: TRBD2; DNA: TGTGCCAGCGCCATTCCGGGAGGGCCGGAGACCCAGTACTTC; CDR3: CASAIPGGPETQYF
V: TRBV6-5; J: TRBJ1-3; size: .; D: .; DNA: TGTGCCAGCAATGGCGGCGGGGTAGACACCATATATTTT; CDR3: CASNGGGVDTIYF
V: TRBV4-3; J: TRBJ1-2; size: .; D: TRBD1; DNA: TGCGCCAGCAGCCAAGAAGGGCAGGGGGACTATGGCTACACCTTC; CDR3: CASSQEGQGDYGYTF
V: TRBV9; J: TRBJ1-2; size: .; D: .; DNA: TGTGCCAGCAGCGTAGAGACTGGGGCCAACTATGGCTACACCTTC; CDR3: CASSVETGANYGYTF
V: TRBV5-1; J: TRBJ2-7; size: .; D: .; DNA: TGCGCCAGCAGCTTGGACCCAGATCCGGGCTTAGAGCAGTACTTC; CDR3: CASSLDPDPGLEQYF
V: TRBV27; J: TRBJ1-2; size: .; D: .; DNA: TGTGCCAGCACCTATTCTATAGGGGGGAACTATGGCTACACCTTC; CDR3: CASTYSIGGNYGYTF
V: TRBV19; J: TRBJ1-2; size: .; D: .; DNA: TGTGCCAGTAAGAGTCAGGGGAGGAATGGCTACACCTTC; CDR3: CASKSQGRNGYTF
V: TRBV27; J: TRBJ1-4; size: once; D: .; DNA: TGTGCCAGCAGTTTTTTCGGCGAAAAACTGTTTTTT; CDR3: CASSFFGEKLFF
V: TRBV5-6; J: TRBJ1-2; size: .; D: .; DNA: TGTGCCAGCAGCATTGGATTGGGGGGATTCTATGGCTACACCTTC; CDR3: CASSIGLGGFYGYTF
V: TRBV7-9; J: TRBJ1-2; size: .; D: TRBD1; DNA: TGTGCCAGCAGCTTCACCAGGGGGGACTATGGCTACACCTTC; CDR3: CASSFTRGDYGYTF
V: TRBV4-1; J: TRBJ2-1; size: .; D: .; DNA: TGCGCCAGCAGCCAACGGGGGGCCACCTCCTACAATGAGCAGTTCTTC; CDR3: CASSQRGATSYNEQFF
V: TRBV6-1; J: TRBJ1-1; size: .; D: .; DNA: TGTGCCAGCAGTGTCGGGGGGACGAACACTGAAGCTTTCTTT; CDR3: CASSVGGTNTEAFF
V: TRBV6-5; J: TRBJ1-5; size: once; D: TRBD1; DNA: TGTGCCAGCGGATCCGGGACAGGGGGCAGTCAGCCCCAGCATTTT; CDR3: CASGSGTGGSQPQHF
V: TRBV25-1; J: TRBJ1-1; size: .; D: TRBD1; DNA: TGTGCCAGCAGGCACTCCAGGGGGAGTGGCACTGAAGCTTTCTTT; CDR3: CASRHSRGSGTEAFF
V: TRBV7-2; J: TRBJ1-5; size: .; D: TRBD1; DNA: TGTGCCAGCAGTACCAGGGGGAATCAGCCCCAGCATTTT; CDR3: CASSTRGNQPQHF
V: TRBV6-5; J: TRBJ1-1; size: .; D: .; DNA: TGTGCCAGCAGTCTAGACAAGGGGGGGACTGAAGCTTTCTTT; CDR3: CASSLDKGGTEAFF
V: TRBV6-4; J: TRBJ2-3; size: .; D: .; DNA: TGTGCCAGCAAGAGACAGGAAGGGGCAGATACGCAGTATTTT; CDR3: CASKRQEGADTQYF
V: TRBV7-6; J: TRBJ2-7; size: .; D: .; DNA: TGTGCCAGCAGCTTAGAAGGGGCGGGGATCTACGAGCAGTACTTC; CDR3: CASSLEGAGIYEQYF
V: TRBV19; J: TRBJ1-1; size: .; D: .; DNA: TGTGCCAGTAGTATAAATCCGGTCAGCCGTGAAGCTTTCTTT; CDR3: CASSINPVSREAFF
V: TRBV19; J: TRBJ1-5; size: .; D: .; DNA: TGTGCCAGTAGTGACGGTTATCAGCCCCAGCATTTT; CDR3: CASSDGYQPQHF
V: TRBV7-3; J: TRBJ2-1; size: once; D: .; DNA: TGTGCCAGCAGCCGCCGGGACTCCTACAATGAGCAGTTCTTC; CDR3: CASSRRDSYNEQFF
V: TRBV7-8; J: TRBJ2-7; size: .; D: TRBD1; DNA: TGTGCCAGCAGCTCCCAAACTCCGGGACAGGGATACGAGCAGTACTTC; CDR3: CASSSQTPGQGYEQYF
V: TRBV4-3; J: TRBJ2-7; size: .; D: .; DNA: TGCGCCAGCAGCCAACAGACAGGCTCCTACGAGCAGTACTTC; CDR3: CASSQQTGSYEQYF
V: TRBV6-5; J: TRBJ2-7; size: .; D: .; DNA: TGTGCCAGCAGTCCCATAAAGGGGCCTTACGAGCAGTACTTC; CDR3: CASSPIKGPYEQYF
V: TRBV4-2; J: TRBJ1-4; size: .; D: TRBD1; DNA: TGTGCCAGCAGCCAAGGGGGGACAGCTGAAAAACTGTTTTTT; CDR3: CASSQGGTAEKLFF
V: TRBV4-3; J: TRBJ2-3; size: .; D: .; DNA: TGCGCCAGCAGCCCGAGAGTGACAGAAAGCACAGATACGCAGTATTTT; CDR3: CASSPRVTESTDTQYF
V: TRBV9; J: TRBJ1-5; size: .; D: .; DNA: TGTGCCAGCAGCTTTACCGGGGGCCGGAATCAGCCCCAGCATTTT; CDR3: CASSFTGGRNQPQHF
V: TRBV5-1; J: TRBJ2-1; size: .; D: TRBD1; DNA: TGCGCCAGCAGCTTGGTTCCGGGACAGGGGTATGAGCAGTTCTTC; CDR3: CASSLVPGQGYEQFF
V: TRBV11-2; J: TRBJ1-6; size: .; D: .; DNA: TGTGCCAGCAGCTTAGAACCAGAGTATTCACCCCTCCACTTT; CDR3: CASSLEPEYSPLHF
V: TRBV4-3; J: TRBJ2-1; size: .; D: .; DNA: TGCGCCAGCAGCCAAGAAGGGGCCTACAATGAGCAGTTCTTC; CDR3: CASSQEGAYNEQFF
V: TRBV11-2; J: TRBJ2-7; size: .; D: .; DNA: TGTGCCAGCAGCTTCAACAGGGCTTCCTACGAGCAGTACTTC; CDR3: CASSFNRASYEQYF
V: TRBV7-3; J: TRBJ2-5; size: .; D: TRBD1; DNA: TGTGCCAGCAGCCCGACGGGGACAGTAGTCCAAGAGACCCAGTACTTC; CDR3: CASSPTGTVVQETQYF
V: TRBV6-5; J: TRBJ1-2; size: .; D: TRBD1; DNA: TGTGCCAGCAACGGACAGGGAACCTATGGCTACACCTTC; CDR3: CASNGQGTYGYTF
V: TRBV6-6; J: TRBJ2-3; size: .; D: TRBD2; DNA: TGTGCCAGCAGTTACTCTCCCGGGGGGACGCAGTATTTT; CDR3: CASSYSPGGTQYF
V: TRBV20-1; J: TRBJ1-1; size: .; D: .; DNA: TGCAGTGTACTTGGGGGCCCTGAAGCTTTCTTT; CDR3: CSVLGGPEAFF
V: TRBV28; J: TRBJ1-6; size: .; D: TRBD1; DNA: TGTGCCAGCAGTTATTGGGTGGGTGGGGGACAGGGGCCTTCACCCCTCCACTTT; CDR3: CASSYWVGGGQGPSPLHF
V: TRBV7-9; J: TRBJ1-2; size: .; D: TRBD1; DNA: TGTGCCAGCAGCTCCTCAATAGTGGGACAGGGGGCGCTGAGCTATGGCTACACCTTC; CDR3: CASSSSIVGQGALSYGYTF
V: TRBV6-5; J: TRBJ1-1; size: .; D: .; DNA: TGTGCCAGCAGTTACCGGACCCTTATTAATAGCGCTGAAGCTTTCTTT; CDR3: CASSYRTLINSAEAFF
V: TRBV5-1; J: TRBJ2-7; size: .; D: TRBD2; DNA: TGCGCCAGCAGCTTGGACGGGGGGACCGAGCAGTACTTC; CDR3: CASSLDGGTEQYF
V: TRBV6-1; J: TRBJ2-1; size: .; D: .; DNA: TGTGCCAGCAGTGAACCTAGCGCGGGGTACTACAATGAGCAGTTCTTC; CDR3: CASSEPSAGYYNEQFF
V: TRBV7-3; J: TRBJ1-3; size: .; D: .; DNA: TGTGCCAGCAGCTTTGCAGGGGAAAACACCATATATTTT; CDR3: CASSFAGENTIYF